This passage covers 25 T cell receptor beta chains from one sample sequenced in a study of blood T cell repertoires in COVID-19 (dated by TCRdb to the early 2020s). Library preparation used the immunoSEQ multiplex PCR assay. TCRdb provides this immuneACCESS table in a form limited to in-frame rearrangements. Some clones are lacking; in checked studies, under half of them reflect an unresolved V gene, and why the rest are absent is not known. In all, the sample holds more than 85,000 clones, and roughly 80% of those were seen once. Of the sample, around a sixth is held by the ten largest clones. Sequenced input: peripheral blood. Receptor source: a man older than 75 with acute or convalescent COVID-19.

V and J are TRBV7-8 and TRBJ1-2, with TRBD1 identical over 9 bases. Germline loops: CDR1 SGHVS, CDR2 FQNEAQ. The CDR3 covers 15 residues. V gave up 5 bases and J gave up 2 bases; unmatched junction bases: 6. CDR3 DNA sequence: TGTGCCAGCAGCCTCAGGACAGGGGCAAACTATGGCTACACCTTC. It translates to CASSLRTGANYGYTF.

The V gene is TRBV11-3, the J gene TRBJ2-7, with 8 bases fitting TRBD1. CDR1 is SGHNT and CDR2 is YENEEA in the germline V gene. This CDR3 region has 15 residues. V shed 4 bases, J shed 5 bases, and the junction held 10 bases outside the gene matches. This CDR3 reads CASSSRGPGQDEQYF. CDR3 sequence (DNA): TGTGCCAGCAGCTCCAGGGGGCCAGGGCAGGACGAGCAGTACTTC.

This clone appeared a single time. J is TRBJ1-2 and V is TRBV7-2; possible D gene TRBD1, 5 bases. Between the trimmed V and J ends, which lost 5 bases and 3 bases, there was a span of 7 bases. In germline, CDR1 is SGHTA, CDR2 FQGNSA. The CDR3 is 12 amino acids. CDR3: CASSAGDYGYTF. CDR3 DNA sequence: TGTGCCAGCAGCGCGGGGGACTATGGCTACACCTTC.

The rearrangement joins TRBV19 to TRBJ2-7; 7 positions agree with TRBD1. The germline V gene has CDR1 LNHDA and CDR2 SQIVND (reference sequence). This CDR3 spans 13 amino acids. J gave up 3 bases and V 5 bases, and 4 bases lay outside the gene matches. CDR3: CASSSDRSYEQYF. In nucleotides, the CDR3 is TGTGCCAGTAGTTCGGACAGGAGCTACGAGCAGTACTTC.

This chain links TRBV29-1 with TRBJ2-3; 8 nucleotides line up with TRBD2. Germline values: CDR1 SQVTM, CDR2 ANQGSEA. The V segment lost 5 bases and the J segment 5 bases; nucleotides outside the gene matches: 9. The CDR3 length is 14 residues. This CDR3 reads CSVNRGGGKDTQYF. In DNA, the CDR3 is TGCAGCGTTAATCGGGGGGGCGGGAAAGATACGCAGTATTTT.

The chain links TRBV7-2 to TRBJ2-7; a weak D match, TRBD2 (5 bases). CDR1 SGHTA and CDR2 FQGNSA come from the germline V gene. This CDR3 is built from 15 residues. The V gene lost 5 bases and the J gene lost 5 bases, with 19 bases spanning the gap. The chain's CDR3 is CASSLRTGNDHEQYF. As DNA, the CDR3 is TGTGCCAGCAGCCTTCGGACGGGAAATGACCACGAGCAGTACTTC.

The rearrangement joins TRBV6-6 to TRBJ2-1, with a tentative D call TRBD1 (6 bases). The CDR3 runs to 14 residues. Germline V gene sequence: CDR1 MNHNY, CDR2 SVGAGI (reference sequence). V was trimmed by 0 bases and J by 6 bases, leaving 9 bases between them. CDR3 DNA: TGTGCCAGCAGTTACTCTGGACAGACCAATGAGCAGTTCTTC. Translation gives CASSYSGQTNEQFF.

This clone is a singleton in its sample. DNA for the CDR3: TGTGCCAGTAGTATACTGGGCTCCGGGGAGCTGTTTTTT. Translating it yields CASSILGSGELFF. The rearrangement uses TRBV19 and TRBJ2-2; D remains unclear. From germline, CDR1 is LNHDA and CDR2 SQIVND (reference sequence). CDR3 length: 13 residues. Trimming took 2 bases from V and 6 from J, leaving 7 bases between them.

This clone showed up just once. The rearrangement joins TRBV27 to TRBJ1-2; 8 bases match TRBD1. The CDR3 length is 14 residues. Germline V lookup: CDR1 MNHEY, CDR2 SMNVEV (reference sequence). J gave up 3 bases and V 5 bases, and 5 bases lay outside the gene matches. This chain's CDR3 is CASSTTGGYYGYTF. In nucleotides, the CDR3 is TGTGCCAGCAGTACAACAGGGGGATACTATGGCTACACCTTC.

Only one count was recorded for this clone. The chain recombines TRBV10-2 with TRBJ2-7; D may be TRBD2 (6 bases). Germline V gives CDR1 WSHSY, CDR2 SAAADI. Deletions cut 8 bases from V and 2 bases from J, with 19 bases between. This CDR3 is 15 amino acids long. Written as DNA, the CDR3 is TGCGCCAGCCTCAATCGCCCCGGACTAACCTACGAGCAGTACTTC. This gives the protein CASLNRPGLTYEQYF.

The V gene is TRBV5-5, the J gene TRBJ2-4; perhaps TRBD1 as D (5 bases). Between the trimmed V and J ends, which lost 3 bases and 0 bases, there was a span of 13 bases. This CDR3 region has 16 residues. CDR1 SGHKS and CDR2 YYEKEE come from the germline V gene (reference sequence). CDR3 sequence reads: CASSSEWTLAKNIQYF. The CDR3, as DNA: TGTGCCAGCAGCTCAGAATGGACATTAGCCAAAAACATTCAGTACTTC.

This clone was seen a few times. This rearrangement joins TRBV29-1 to TRBJ1-1, with 8 nucleotides matching TRBD1. J lost 5 bases, V lost 4 bases, and 12 bases had no gene match. Per the germline V gene, CDR1 is SQVTM and CDR2 is ANQGSEA. The CDR3 sequence is 15 residues long. The CDR3 loop reads CSVVTRRGRGTEAFF. As DNA, the CDR3 is TGCAGCGTTGTGACCCGCAGGGGGCGCGGTACTGAAGCTTTCTTT.

CDR3 DNA sequence: TGTGCCAGCCGAGGGATCGAATTTTCCGGGGAGCTGTTTTTT. Protein sequence: CASRGIEFSGELFF. This chain connects TRBV27 to TRBJ2-2, with D maybe TRBD2 (5 bases). The CDR3 sequence is 14 residues long. CDR1 MNHEY and CDR2 SMNVEV come from the germline V gene (reference sequence). The V gene lost 8 bases and the J gene lost 6 bases, with 16 bases spanning the gap.

The chain recombines TRBV4-1 with TRBJ2-7; TRBD1 aligns across 7 bases. Losses at the gene ends were 6 bases for V and 3 bases for J; bases not matched to a gene: 5. Germline lookup yields CDR1 MGHRA and CDR2 YSYEKL. This CDR3 region has 13 residues. CDR3: CASSWDSLYEQYF. CDR3 in DNA: TGCGCCAGCAGTTGGGACAGCCTCTACGAGCAGTACTTC.

The chain combines TRBV28 with TRBJ1-2; D is possibly TRBD1 (6 bases). V gave up 6 bases and J gave up 7 bases, with 15 bases separating them. Germline V gene data show CDR1 as MDHEN and CDR2 as SYDVKM. This CDR3 spans 13 amino acids. CDR3 sequence reads: CASRQGGRRGYTF. The CDR3 coding sequence is TGTGCCAGCAGACAAGGGGGTAGGCGTGGCTACACCTTC.

The chain is built from TRBV19 and TRBJ1-5, with 7 nucleotides matching TRBD1. Losses at the gene ends were 9 bases for V and 1 base for J; bases not matched to a gene: 6. The CDR3 has 14 amino acids. Per germline, CDR1 LNHDA and CDR2 SQIVND (reference sequence). The CDR3 spells CASLDRVSNQPQHF. In nucleotides, the CDR3 is TGTGCCAGCCTTGACAGGGTAAGCAATCAGCCCCAGCATTTT. Looking up the rest from reference TRBV19 and TRBJ1-5 gives the full variable domain: DGGITQSPKYLFRKEGQNVTLSCEQNLNHDAMYWYRQDPGQGLRLIYYSQIVNDFQKGDIAEGYSVSREKKESFPLTVTSAQKNPTAFYLCASLDRVSNQPQHFGDGTRLSIL.

The chain links TRBV28 to TRBJ2-3, with a tentative D call TRBD2 (7 bases). CDR3 length equals 14 residues. The germline V and J ends were trimmed by 5 bases and 8 bases, with 17 bases remaining between them. The germline V gene has CDR1 MDHEN and CDR2 SYDVKM. CDR3 amino acids: CASSGTGRGGTQYF. CDR3 nucleotides: TGTGCCAGCAGTGGAACAGGGAGGGGAGGTACGCAGTATTTT.

The V gene is TRBV5-1, the J gene TRBJ1-6, with 7 nucleotides matching TRBD1. The CDR3 is 13 amino acids. The germline gives CDR1 SGHRS, CDR2 YFSETQ. V lost 5 bases, J lost 8 bases, and 4 bases stayed unmatched. The CDR3 nucleotides read TGCGCCAGCAGAACCGGGACAGATTCACCCCTCCACTTT. Protein product: CASRTGTDSPLHF.

The chain carries TRBV19 and TRBJ1-6, with 10 bases identical to TRBD1. Germline V gives CDR1 LNHDA, CDR2 SQIVND (reference sequence). V dropped 3 bases and J dropped 4; count of bases not matched to a gene: 3. The length of the CDR3 is 16 residues. The CDR3 coding sequence is TGTGCCAGTAGTATGAGGACAGGGGGATATAATTCACCCCTCCACTTT. It yields the protein CASSMRTGGYNSPLHF.

The chain joins TRBV25-1 to TRBJ1-2; D unclear. This CDR3 contains 13 residues. In germline, CDR1 is MGHDK, CDR2 SYGVNS. The germline V and J ends were trimmed by 7 bases and 8 bases, with 17 bases remaining between them. The DNA of the CDR3 is TGTGCCAGCAAAAGTGACGGCTCGGGAGGCTACACCTTC. This translates into CASKSDGSGGYTF.

Remarks on this clone: At the DNA level, this CDR3 is encoded by other sequences in the same sample as well. CDR3 in amino acids: CASSFRQPQHF. The CDR3 DNA is TGTGCCAGCAGTTTTAGACAGCCCCAGCATTTT. The chain has TRBV28 and TRBJ1-5, with no clear D. This CDR3 has 11 residues. CDR1 and CDR2 from the germline V gene are MDHEN and SYDVKM. Trimming removed 3 bases from V and 7 bases from J, with 4 bases in between. The full variable domain, its missing parts supplied by reference TRBV28 and TRBJ1-5, is DVKVTQSSRYLVKRTGEKVFLECVQDMDHENMFWYRQDPGLGLRLIYFSYDVKMKEKGDIPEGYSVSREKKERFSLILESASTNQTSMYLCASSFRQPQHFGDGTRLSIL.

The chain links TRBV3-1 (or the pseudogene TRBV3-2) to TRBJ1-5, with 10 positions matching TRBD1. Trimming cost V 0 bases and J 3 bases; bases outside gene matches: 8. The CDR3 runs to 18 residues. Germline V gene data show CDR1 as LGHDT and CDR2 as YNNKEL (reference sequence). The CDR3 spells CASSQDKNGTGANQPQHF. As DNA, the CDR3 is TGTGCCAGCAGCCAAGATAAGAACGGGACAGGGGCCAATCAGCCCCAGCATTTT.

This sequence joins TRBV5-4 and TRBJ2-5; 9 positions agree with TRBD2. The CDR3 is 16 residues long. Per germline, CDR1 SGHNT and CDR2 YYREEE (reference sequence). The junction had 8 bases not matched to a gene; V was cut back by 0 bases and J by 5 bases. The CDR3 region has the DNA TGTGCCAGCAGCTTGGGTGGCGGGGGGGCCGGGGAGACCCAGTACTTC. Translating gives CASSLGGGGAGETQYF.

The chain is built from TRBV20-1 and TRBJ1-1; perhaps TRBD1 as D (6 bases). The CDR3 is 11 residues long. The germline CDR1 and CDR2 sequences are DFQATT and SNEGSKA (reference sequence). The V and J ends lost 6 bases and 6 bases respectively, with 11 bases between them. The CDR3 bases are TGCAGTGCCAATACAGGGCCTGAAGCTTTCTTT. Protein sequence: CSANTGPEAFF.

V and J are TRBV6-6 and TRBJ1-1; D ambiguous. This CDR3 is 13 amino acids long. Trimming took 0 bases from V and 8 from J, leaving 10 bases between them. Germline V gene data show CDR1 as MNHNY and CDR2 as SVGAGI (reference sequence). This CDR3 is CASSYSRNSEAFF. The CDR3 nucleotides read TGTGCCAGCAGTTACTCGAGAAATAGCGAAGCTTTCTTT.